This TCR beta chain was captured in a study of blood T cell repertoires in COVID-19 (dated by TCRdb to the early 2020s). Some background on the complete study: Samples covering the acute and convalescent phases of COVID-19 were provided by collaborators in the United States, Italy and Spain. The prospective study material was composed of cDNA or gDNA derived from T cells, B-cell-depleted T cells, or PBMCs. Subjects who had been exposed to COVID-19, were actively infected with it, or had recovered from it provided the deeply sampled blood TCRbeta repertoires that made up the dataset. The repertoires were released in a freely available public database meant as a resource for research on the immune response to SARS-CoV-2. Samples came from the ongoing ImmuneRACE study (first 160 participants) plus 1,254 subjects from 6 global collaborators. The sample metadata nearly always contained a de-identified subject ID, COVID-19 status, age in years and sex. HLA class I and class II types, where available, came from metadata supplied by the sample provider rather than from assay-based typing.

The germline V end is reduced by 2 bases and the J end by 9 bases; junction bases left unmatched: 6. CDR1 and CDR2 are drawn from the germline V gene: MNHEY, SVGAGI. Reading from cysteine to phenylalanine, the CDR3 counts 15 amino acids. Kept here is only the CDR3 DNA, which spans 45 bases and is read in frame from base 1. Collaborating institutions collected whole blood in K2EDTA tubes following their own protocols. For TCRbeta analysis, collaborator samples were shipped as frozen whole blood, as isolated PBMCs, or as DNA extracted from either sample type. TCRbeta CDR3 regions were amplified from genomic DNA by means of the immunoSEQ Assay, a bias-controlled multiplex PCR. The published analysis was carried out like this. The number of nucleated cells in each sample was estimated from the amplification of reference gene primers within the assay. To quantify the absolute abundance of each unique TCRbeta CDR3 rearrangement, sequence reads were collapsed and filtered. For each sample, productive Simpson clonality was calculated as the square root of Simpson's diversity index across productive rearrangements. What TCRdb holds here is the immuneACCESS table cut down to in-frame rearrangements. Part of the clones is not present; checked against another copy, under half of the missing clones reflect an unresolved V gene, and the others are unexplained. The DNA gave D and trimming, while V, J and clone size come from that table. A total of 250,000 to 350,000 clones appear in this sample, 75% to 90% of them only once. The ten biggest clones cover less than 3% of the sample.

The paper as a whole reports these results and caveats: Clinical and demographic metadata were provided uncurated, with the amount varying by source and participant.

Turning to this clone: Which antigen it targets is not known. No base quality values were provided; no much bigger clone lies one nucleotide off.

In this chain, TRBV6-5 is recombined with TRBJ2-1, with 11 bases in between that match TRBD2. The sequence was collected from a young woman with active or convalescent COVID-19. Sequencing was performed on peripheral blood. The CDR3 protein: CASSYGSGGASEQFF. The nucleotides read TGTGCCAGCAGTTACGGTAGCGGGGGGGCTAGTGAGCAGTTCTTC.